The 8 T cell receptor beta chains below were found in one sample sequenced in a study of beta chain features in type 1 diabetes. cDNA synthesis used the whole RNA isolate, giving expressed TCRB sequences. TCRdb's copy holds only in-frame clones and misses some; the assay was immunoSEQ multiplex PCR. The sample records a few hundred thousand clones, roughly 15% being singletons. The specimen was naive CD4+ T cells from blood. These receptor sequences come from a woman under 30 in good health.

The gene calls are TRBV27 and TRBJ1-5, with TRBD1 identical over 8 bases. The CDR3 is made up of 15 amino acids. The germline V gene has CDR1 MNHEY and CDR2 SMNVEV (reference sequence). Trimming at V came to 6 bases and at J to 3 bases, leaving 7 bases not matched to a gene. The CDR3 sequence is CASRTGTGHNQPQHF. For the CDR3, the DNA is TGTGCCAGCAGGACCGGGACAGGACACAATCAGCCCCAGCATTTT.

This chain links TRBV20-1 with TRBJ2-7; TRBD1 is a possible D gene (6 bases). The CDR3 has 11 amino acids. Germline loops: CDR1 DFQATT, CDR2 SNEGSKA (reference sequence). The ends were cut back, 5 bases at V and 4 bases at J, with 9 bases in the middle. This CDR3 is CSAWQGYEQYF. The CDR3 DNA follows: TGCAGTGCTTGGCAGGGGTACGAGCAGTACTTC.

This clone came up a few times. Different DNA sequences within this sample yield the same CDR3. V usage is TRBV18 and J usage is TRBJ2-1, with 8 bases matching TRBD2. Germline values: CDR1 KGHSH, CDR2 LQKENI. The CDR3 loop spans 12 amino acids. Trimming removed 3 bases from V and 10 bases from J; junction bases left unmatched: 2. The CDR3, as DNA: TGTGCCAGCTCACCGACTAGCGACGAGCAGTTCTTC. Its translation is CASSPTSDEQFF.

This clone was recorded a few times. The chain links TRBV11-2 to TRBJ1-2, with D maybe TRBD1 (6 bases). Germline assignment: CDR1 SGHAT and CDR2 FQNNGV. Trimming shortened V by 5 bases and J by 8 bases, and 12 bases separated the two germline ends. The CDR3 is 12 residues long. CDR3 sequence: CASSVTGRGYTF. The CDR3 DNA follows: TGTGCCAGCAGCGTCACAGGGCGCGGCTACACCTTC.

The chain combines TRBV28 with TRBJ2-5; D remains ambiguous. Trimming stripped 6 bases from V and 1 base from J, with 9 bases between. The CDR3 loop spans 13 amino acids. Germline CDR1 and CDR2: MDHEN and SYDVKM. The chain's CDR3 is CASRWQFQETQYF. CDR3 nucleotide sequence: TGTGCCAGCAGATGGCAGTTCCAAGAGACCCAGTACTTC.

This clone was counted between two and nine times. The chain joins TRBV7-9 to TRBJ2-1, with D possibly matching TRBD1 (5 bases). The germline gives CDR1 SEHNR, CDR2 FQNEAQ (reference sequence). The CDR3 is 16 amino acids. Trimming shortened V by 5 bases and J by 1 base, and 15 bases separated the two germline ends. CDR3 sequence reads: CASSPGHRGSYNEQFF. The CDR3 nucleotides read TGTGCCAGCAGCCCAGGGCACAGAGGATCCTACAATGAGCAGTTCTTC. The full variable domain, with the rest looked up from reference TRBV7-9 and TRBJ2-1, is DTGVSQNPRHKITKRGQNVTFRCDPISEHNRLYWYRQTLGQGPEFLTYFQNEAQLEKSRLLSDRFSAERPKGSFSTLEIQRTEQGDSAMYLCASSPGHRGSYNEQFFGPGTRLTVL.

V and J are TRBV15 and TRBJ2-7, with TRBD1 matching 8 bases. J was trimmed by 7 bases and V by 1 base; bases with no gene match: 9. Germline values: CDR1 LNHNV, CDR2 YYDKDF (reference sequence). This CDR3 region has 15 residues. CDR3 loop: CATSRGTQGGGEQYF. The CDR3, as DNA: TGTGCCACCAGCAGAGGGACACAGGGGGGCGGTGAGCAGTACTTC.

The chain's CDR3 is CATSSRQGQETQYF. The DNA for the CDR3 is TGTGCCACCAGCAGCAGACAGGGTCAAGAGACCCAGTACTTC. The chain carries TRBV15 and TRBJ2-5, with 7 bases that match TRBD1. This CDR3 comprises 14 residues. J gave up 2 bases and V 3 bases, and 3 bases lay outside the gene matches. In germline, CDR1 is LNHNV, CDR2 YYDKDF (reference sequence).